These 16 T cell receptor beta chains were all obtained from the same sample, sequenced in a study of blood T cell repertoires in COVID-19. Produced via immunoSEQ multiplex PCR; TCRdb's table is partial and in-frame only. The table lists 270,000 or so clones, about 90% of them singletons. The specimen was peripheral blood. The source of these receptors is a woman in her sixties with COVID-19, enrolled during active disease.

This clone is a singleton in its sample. The CDR3 loop is CASSYRGLRNTEAFF. CDR3 DNA sequence: TGTGCCAGCAGTTATCGGGGATTAAGGAACACTGAAGCTTTCTTT. The chain couples TRBV6-2 or TRBV6-3 to TRBJ1-1, with D hard to call. This CDR3 region has 15 residues. The germline V gene encodes CDR1 MNHEY and CDR2 SVGEGT. V shed 3 bases and J shed 1 base, with 12 bases lying between them.

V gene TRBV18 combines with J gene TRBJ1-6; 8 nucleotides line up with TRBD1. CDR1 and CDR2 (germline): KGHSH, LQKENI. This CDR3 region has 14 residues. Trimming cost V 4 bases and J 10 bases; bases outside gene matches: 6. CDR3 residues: CASSLQGAESPLHF. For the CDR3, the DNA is TGTGCCAGCTCACTTCAGGGGGCCGAATCACCCCTCCACTTT.

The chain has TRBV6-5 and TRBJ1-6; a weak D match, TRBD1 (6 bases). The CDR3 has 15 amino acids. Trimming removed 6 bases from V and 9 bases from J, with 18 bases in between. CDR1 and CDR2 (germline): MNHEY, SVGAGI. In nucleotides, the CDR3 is TGTGCCAGCAGCCGCCAGGCGAGGGGGGGTTCACCCCTCCACTTT. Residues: CASSRQARGGSPLHF.

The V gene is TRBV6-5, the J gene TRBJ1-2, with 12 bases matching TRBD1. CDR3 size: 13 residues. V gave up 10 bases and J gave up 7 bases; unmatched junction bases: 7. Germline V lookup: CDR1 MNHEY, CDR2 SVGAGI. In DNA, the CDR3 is TGTGCCACCAGGGGACAGGGGGCTGTTGGCTACACCTTC. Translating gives CATRGQGAVGYTF.

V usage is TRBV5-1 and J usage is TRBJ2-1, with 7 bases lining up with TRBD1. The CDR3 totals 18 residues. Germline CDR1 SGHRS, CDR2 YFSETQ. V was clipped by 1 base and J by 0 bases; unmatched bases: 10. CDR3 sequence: CASSLTQGVLSSYNEQFF. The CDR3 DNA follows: TGCGCCAGCAGCTTGACTCAGGGGGTCCTGAGCTCCTACAATGAGCAGTTCTTC.

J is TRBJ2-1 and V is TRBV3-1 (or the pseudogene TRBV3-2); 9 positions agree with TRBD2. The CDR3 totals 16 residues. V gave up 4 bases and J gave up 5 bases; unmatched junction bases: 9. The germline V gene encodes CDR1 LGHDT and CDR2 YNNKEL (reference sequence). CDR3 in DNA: TGTGCCAGCAGCCTCTCTGGTAGCGGGAGCCACAATGAGCAGTTCTTC. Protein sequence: CASSLSGSGSHNEQFF.

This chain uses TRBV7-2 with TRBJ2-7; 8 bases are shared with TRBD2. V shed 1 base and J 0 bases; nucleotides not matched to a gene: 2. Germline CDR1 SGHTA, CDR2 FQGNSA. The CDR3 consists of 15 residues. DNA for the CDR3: TGTGCCAGCAGCTTAGTTGCGGGGGGCTCCTACGAGCAGTACTTC. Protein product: CASSLVAGGSYEQYF.

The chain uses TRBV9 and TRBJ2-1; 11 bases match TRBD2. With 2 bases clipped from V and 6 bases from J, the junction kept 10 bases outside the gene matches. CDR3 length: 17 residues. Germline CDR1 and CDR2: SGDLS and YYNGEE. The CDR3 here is CASSVGGGLADPNEQFF. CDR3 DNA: TGTGCCAGCAGCGTCGGGGGGGGACTAGCGGACCCCAATGAGCAGTTCTTC.

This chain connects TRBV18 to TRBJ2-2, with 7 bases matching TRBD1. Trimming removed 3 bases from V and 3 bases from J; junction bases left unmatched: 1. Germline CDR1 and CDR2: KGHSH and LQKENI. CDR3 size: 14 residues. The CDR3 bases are TGTGCCAGCTCACCCCAGGGGGACACCGGGGAGCTGTTTTTT. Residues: CASSPQGDTGELFF.

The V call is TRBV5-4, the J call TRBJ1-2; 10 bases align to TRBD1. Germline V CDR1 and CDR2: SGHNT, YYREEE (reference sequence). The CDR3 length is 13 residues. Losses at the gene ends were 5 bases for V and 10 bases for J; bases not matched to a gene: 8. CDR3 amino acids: CASRSDRGPAYTF. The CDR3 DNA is TGTGCCAGCAGATCTGACAGGGGGCCTGCCTACACCTTC.

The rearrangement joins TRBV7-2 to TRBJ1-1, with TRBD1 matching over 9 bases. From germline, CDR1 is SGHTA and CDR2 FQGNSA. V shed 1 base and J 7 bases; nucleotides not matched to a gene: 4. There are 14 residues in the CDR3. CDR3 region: CASSLEGQGFEAFF. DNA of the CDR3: TGTGCCAGCAGCTTAGAGGGACAGGGCTTTGAAGCTTTCTTT.

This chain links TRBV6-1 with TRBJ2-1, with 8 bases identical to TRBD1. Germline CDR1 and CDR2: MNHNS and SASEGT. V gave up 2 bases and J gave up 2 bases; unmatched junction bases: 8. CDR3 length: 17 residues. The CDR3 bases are TGTGCCAGCAGTGAATTAACTCAGGGGGCAACCTACAATGAGCAGTTCTTC. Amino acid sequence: CASSELTQGATYNEQFF.

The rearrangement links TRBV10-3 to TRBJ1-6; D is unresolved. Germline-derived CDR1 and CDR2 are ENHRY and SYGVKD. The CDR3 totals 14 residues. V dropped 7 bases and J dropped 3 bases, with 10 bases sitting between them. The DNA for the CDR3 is TGTGCCATCACCTCCGCACTCTATAATTCACCCCTCCACTTT. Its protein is CAITSALYNSPLHF.

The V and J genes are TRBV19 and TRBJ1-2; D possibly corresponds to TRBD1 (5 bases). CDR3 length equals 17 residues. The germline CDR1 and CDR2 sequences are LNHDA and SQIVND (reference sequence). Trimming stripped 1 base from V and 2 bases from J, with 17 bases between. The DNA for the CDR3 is TGTGCCAGTAGTATAGTTCGAACGGGACTCTCGAACTATGGCTACACCTTC. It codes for CASSIVRTGLSNYGYTF. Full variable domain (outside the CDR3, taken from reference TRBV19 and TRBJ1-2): DGGITQSPKYLFRKEGQNVTLSCEQNLNHDAMYWYRQDPGQGLRLIYYSQIVNDFQKGDIAEGYSVSREKKESFPLTVTSAQKNPTAFYLCASSIVRTGLSNYGYTFGSGTRLTVV.

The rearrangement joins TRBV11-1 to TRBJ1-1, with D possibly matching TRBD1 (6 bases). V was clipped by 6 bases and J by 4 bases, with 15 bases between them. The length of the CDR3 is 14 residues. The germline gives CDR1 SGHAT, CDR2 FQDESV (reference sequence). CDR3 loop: CASSLTLRGTEAFF. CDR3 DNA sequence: TGTGCCAGCAGTTTGACACTCAGGGGCACTGAAGCTTTCTTT.

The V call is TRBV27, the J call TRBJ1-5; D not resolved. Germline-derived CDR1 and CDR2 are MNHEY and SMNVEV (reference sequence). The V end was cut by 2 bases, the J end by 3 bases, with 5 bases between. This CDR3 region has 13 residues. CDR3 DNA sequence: TGTGCCAGCAGTTTACAGTCCAATCAGCCCCAGCATTTT. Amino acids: CASSLQSNQPQHF.